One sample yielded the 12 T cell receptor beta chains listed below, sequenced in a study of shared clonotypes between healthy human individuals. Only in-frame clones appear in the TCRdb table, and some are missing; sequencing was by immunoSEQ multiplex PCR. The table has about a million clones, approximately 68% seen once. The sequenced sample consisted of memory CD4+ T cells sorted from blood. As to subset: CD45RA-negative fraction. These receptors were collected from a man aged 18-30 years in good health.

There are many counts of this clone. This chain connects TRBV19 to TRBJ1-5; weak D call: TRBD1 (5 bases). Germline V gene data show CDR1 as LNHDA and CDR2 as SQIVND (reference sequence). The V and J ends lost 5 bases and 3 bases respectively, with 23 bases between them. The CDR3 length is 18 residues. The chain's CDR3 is CASSVWGKGGKVNQPQHF. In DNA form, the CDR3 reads TGTGCCAGTAGTGTGTGGGGGAAAGGTGGTAAAGTCAATCAGCCCCAGCATTTT.

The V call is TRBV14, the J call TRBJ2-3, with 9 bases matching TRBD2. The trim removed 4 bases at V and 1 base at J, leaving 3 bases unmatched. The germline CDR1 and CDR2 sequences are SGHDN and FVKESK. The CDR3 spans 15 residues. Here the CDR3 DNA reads TGTGCCAGCAGCCCCCTAGCGGGACGCACAGATACGCAGTATTTT. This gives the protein CASSPLAGRTDTQYF.

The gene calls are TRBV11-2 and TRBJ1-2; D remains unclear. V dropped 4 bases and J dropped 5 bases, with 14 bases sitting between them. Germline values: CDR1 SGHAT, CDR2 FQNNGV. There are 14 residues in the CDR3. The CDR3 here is CASSSTMGRYGYTF. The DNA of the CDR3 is TGTGCCAGCAGCTCCACCATGGGGAGGTATGGCTACACCTTC.

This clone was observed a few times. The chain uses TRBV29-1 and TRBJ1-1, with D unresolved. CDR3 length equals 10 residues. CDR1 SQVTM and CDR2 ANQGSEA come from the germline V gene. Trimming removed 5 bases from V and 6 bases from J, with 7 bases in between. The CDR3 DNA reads TGCAGCGTTTTTGTCCCTGAAGCTTTCTTT. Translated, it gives CSVFVPEAFF. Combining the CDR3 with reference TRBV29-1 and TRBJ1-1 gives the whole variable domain SAVISQKPSRDICQRGTSLTIQCQVDSQVTMMFWYRQQPGQSLTLIATANQGSEATYESGFVIDKFPISRPNLTFSTLTVSNMSPEDSSIYLCSVFVPEAFFGQGTRLTVV.

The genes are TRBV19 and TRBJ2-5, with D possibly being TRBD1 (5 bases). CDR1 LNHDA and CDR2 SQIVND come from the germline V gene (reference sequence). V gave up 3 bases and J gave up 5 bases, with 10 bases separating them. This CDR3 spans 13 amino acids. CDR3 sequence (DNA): TGTGCCAGTAGTATTGCAGGGCTCGAGACCCAGTACTTC. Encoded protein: CASSIAGLETQYF. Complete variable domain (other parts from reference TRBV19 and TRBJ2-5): DGGITQSPKYLFRKEGQNVTLSCEQNLNHDAMYWYRQDPGQGLRLIYYSQIVNDFQKGDIAEGYSVSREKKESFPLTVTSAQKNPTAFYLCASSIAGLETQYFGPGTRLLVL.

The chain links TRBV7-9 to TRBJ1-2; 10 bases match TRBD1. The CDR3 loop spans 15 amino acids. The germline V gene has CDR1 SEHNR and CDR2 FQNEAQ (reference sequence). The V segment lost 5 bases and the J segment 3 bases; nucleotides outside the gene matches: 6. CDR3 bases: TGTGCCAGCAGCCAGCCCGGGACAGGGGACTATGGCTACACCTTC. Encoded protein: CASSQPGTGDYGYTF.

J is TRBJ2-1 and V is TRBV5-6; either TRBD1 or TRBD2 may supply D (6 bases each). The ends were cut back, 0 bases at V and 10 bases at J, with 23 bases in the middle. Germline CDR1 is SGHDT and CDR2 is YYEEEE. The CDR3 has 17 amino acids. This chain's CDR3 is CASSLGGGTTPNREQFF. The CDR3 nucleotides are TGTGCCAGCAGCTTGGGAGGGGGGACCACCCCCAACAGGGAGCAGTTCTTC.

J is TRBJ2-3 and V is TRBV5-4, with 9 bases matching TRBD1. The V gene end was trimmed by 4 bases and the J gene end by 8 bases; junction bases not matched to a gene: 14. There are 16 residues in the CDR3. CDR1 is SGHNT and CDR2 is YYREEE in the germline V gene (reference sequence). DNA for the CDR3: TGTGCCAGCAGCCCCGCGCGGGACAGGGTTGGTGGTACGCAGTATTTT. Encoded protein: CASSPARDRVGGTQYF.

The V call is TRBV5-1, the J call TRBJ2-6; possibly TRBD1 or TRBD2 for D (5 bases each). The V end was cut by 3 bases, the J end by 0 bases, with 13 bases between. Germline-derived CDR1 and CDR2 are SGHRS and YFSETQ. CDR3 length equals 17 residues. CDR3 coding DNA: TGCGCCAGCAGCTCGGGACCGAGTAGCTCTGGGGCCAACGTCCTGACTTTC. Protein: CASSSGPSSSGANVLTF.

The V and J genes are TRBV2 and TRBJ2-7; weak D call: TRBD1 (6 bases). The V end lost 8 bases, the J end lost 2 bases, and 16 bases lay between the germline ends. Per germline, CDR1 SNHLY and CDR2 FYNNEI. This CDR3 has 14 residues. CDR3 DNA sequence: TGTGCCAGCGTCGTGTCAGGGGTTACCTACGAGCAGTACTTC. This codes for CASVVSGVTYEQYF.

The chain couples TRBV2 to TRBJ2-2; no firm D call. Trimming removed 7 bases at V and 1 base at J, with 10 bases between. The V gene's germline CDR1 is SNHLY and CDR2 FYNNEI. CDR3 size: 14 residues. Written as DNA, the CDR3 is TGTGCCAGCAAGGGTCCAGGGAACACCGGGGAGCTGTTTTTT. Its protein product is CASKGPGNTGELFF.

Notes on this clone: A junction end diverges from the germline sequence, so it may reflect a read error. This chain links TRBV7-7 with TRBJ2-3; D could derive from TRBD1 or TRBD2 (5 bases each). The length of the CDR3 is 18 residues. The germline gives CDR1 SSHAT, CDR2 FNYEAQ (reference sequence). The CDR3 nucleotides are TGTGCTAGCAGCTCCGGGGCCTCGGGCACCGCGGGCACAGATACGCAGTATTTT. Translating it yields CASSSGASGTAGTDTQYF.